The 6 T cell receptor beta chains reported below all come from one sample, sequenced in a study of CD8+ T cells in alopecia areata. Sequencing relied on a cDNA template that was reverse transcribed from extracted RNA. Method: immunoSEQ multiplex PCR; TCRdb's copy keeps in-frame clones and lacks some. The top ten hold 0.48% of the sample, which has 200,000 to 250,000 clones, more than 30% seen once. Treatment defined: oral pan-JAK inhibitor, 5-10 mg twice daily. The starting material was CD4+ T cells sorted from blood, obtained at approximately week 34, from a patient treated with tofacitinib. These receptors came from a human donor with alopecia areata.

This clone has a single count. V is TRBV18 and J is TRBJ2-7; 11 bases agree with TRBD2. The junction had 8 bases not matched to a gene; V was cut back by 6 bases and J by 1 base. The CDR3 contains 16 residues. Germline V gene sequence: CDR1 KGHSH, CDR2 LQKENI. CDR3 residues: CASSSGLAASSYEQYF. DNA for the CDR3: TGTGCCAGCTCGTCGGGACTAGCGGCTTCTTCCTACGAGCAGTACTTC. Full variable domain (remainder filled in from reference TRBV18 and TRBJ2-7): NAGVMQNPRHLVRRRGQEARLRCSPMKGHSHVYWYRQLPEEGLKFMVYLQKENIIDESGMPKERFSAEFPKEGPSILRIQQVVRGDSAAYFCASSSGLAASSYEQYFGPGTRLTVT.

This clone showed up just once. The chain employs TRBV10-2 and TRBJ2-5, with 14 nucleotides matching TRBD2. This CDR3 has 15 amino acids. The V gene's germline CDR1 is WSHSY and CDR2 SAAADI. The junction had 2 bases not matched to a gene; V was cut back by 6 bases and J by 2 bases. CDR3 coding DNA: TGCGCCAGCAGGGGACTAGCGGGAGTGCAAGAGACCCAGTACTTC. Translated: CASRGLAGVQETQYF.

This chain uses TRBV5-1 with TRBJ2-3; D not certain. There are 12 residues in the CDR3. The germline CDR1 and CDR2 sequences are SGHRS and YFSETQ. V was shortened by 5 bases and J by 4 bases, with 8 bases between the two germline ends. The CDR3 reads CASSEGSDTQYF. CDR3 coding DNA: TGCGCCAGCAGTGAAGGGTCAGATACGCAGTATTTT.

The chain joins TRBV29-1 to TRBJ2-7; D gene unclear. CDR1 is SQVTM and CDR2 is ANQGSEA in the germline V gene. The CDR3 totals 12 residues. V lost 7 bases, J lost 3 bases, and 13 bases lay in between. CDR3 nucleotide sequence: TGCAGCGCGACCGTACAAGACTACGAGCAGTACTTC. It codes for CSATVQDYEQYF.

The chain couples TRBV15 to TRBJ2-1; 9 bases fit TRBD2. The germline V gene has CDR1 LNHNV and CDR2 YYDKDF (reference sequence). The length of the CDR3 is 15 residues. The V and J ends lost 6 bases and 5 bases, in that order; junction bases with no gene match: 8. CDR3 in amino acids: CATREAGGLHNEQFF. CDR3 nucleotides: TGTGCCACCAGAGAAGCGGGAGGATTACACAATGAGCAGTTCTTC.

This clone was seen a handful of times. Other nucleotide sequences from this sample produce the same CDR3. This chain joins TRBV7-9 and TRBJ1-6; TRBD1 matches at 10 bases. Per germline, CDR1 SEHNR and CDR2 FQNEAQ (reference sequence). V was pared by 5 bases and J by 10 bases, with 8 bases of the junction left unmatched. The CDR3 extends over 15 amino acids. CDR3 loop: CASSLGQGVGSPLHF. The CDR3 bases are TGTGCCAGCAGCCTAGGACAGGGGGTAGGATCACCCCTCCACTTT.